Below, one T cell receptor beta chain is given with its context. No antigen is known for it. These data belong to a study of T cell responses to AZD1222 COVID-19 vaccine. Study-wide results and limits: Mostly white British, mostly female donors; authors suggested clonal diversity may be underestimated. Recipients of two AZD1222 doses showed rising Spike-specific TCR breadth and depth.

Here immunoSEQ multiplex PCR was the method, and the copy in TCRdb shows in-frame clones only, minus some. The sample lists approximately 200,000 clones, about 94% occurring once. This CDR3 is 15 amino acids long. Between the trimmed V and J ends, which lost 3 bases and 3 bases, there was a span of 12 bases. Per germline, CDR1 SGDLS and CDR2 YYNGEE. Second-dose timings of about 4 or about 12 weeks were pooled. The chain employs TRBV9 and TRBJ1-4, with a weak D call TRBD1 (5 bases). The sequencing used peripheral blood, collected 28 days after the second AZD1222 dose. The receptor comes from an adult who received the AZD1222 COVID-19 vaccine. In DNA form, the CDR3 reads TGTGCCAGCAGCGGGACCTTAGGGGCTAATGAAAAACTGTTTTTT. This encodes CASSGTLGANEKLFF.